This T cell receptor beta chain was sequenced for a study of blood T cell repertoires in COVID-19. Overall study context: COVID-19 samples collected from the United States, Italy and Spain covered acute and convalescent phases. PBMCs, B-cell-depleted T cells, or T cells provided the cDNA or gDNA that made up the material.

This clone was seen only a few times. While infection was still active, Seattle patients were enrolled and then followed longitudinally. Authors' processing steps: Estimates of nucleated cell counts were drawn from the amplification of reference gene primers. Profiled with immunoSEQ multiplex PCR; TCRdb holds only in-frame clones, not every one. V and J calls plus clone size are reproduced from that table; the DNA served to infer D and trimming. The table records more than 85,000 clones, 87% of them present only once. The CDR3 sequence is 17 residues long. With 1 base clipped from V and 4 bases from J, the junction kept 8 bases outside the gene matches. In germline, CDR1 is MNHEY, CDR2 SVGEGT.

The V call is TRBV6-2 or TRBV6-3, the J call TRBJ2-2, with TRBD2 matching over 8 bases. The sequencing sample was made of peripheral blood. This TCR came from a woman between 45 and 65 years old with COVID-19, enrolled during active disease. The CDR3 sequence: CASSYYESGGVTGELFF. The CDR3 DNA is TGTGCCAGCAGTTACTATGAAAGCGGGGGCGTCACCGGGGAGCTGTTTTTT.